This T cell receptor (beta chain) was sequenced for a study of early T cells in non-severe SARS-CoV-2 infection. Study summary: The chains were unpaired, and the sequenced material was bulk RNA from unsorted whole blood.

Attachment of unique molecular identifiers was made to individual cDNA molecules. TCRdb reprocessed the 5' RACE reads with MiXCR, giving one entry per CDR3 protein. This sample carries tens of thousands of distinct CDR3 sequences, 10% to 15% of them seen once, and the ten largest clones take more than 15%. Regarding the study as a whole: Matching with VDJdb favored anti-spike CD8 responses (missing private and CD4 specificities).

This clonotype was seen a handful of times. Its antigen remains unknown. Trimming cost V 5 bases and J 1 base; bases outside gene matches: 8. Germline CDR1 reads MNHEY; CDR2 reads SMNVEV (reference sequence). CDR3 length equals 16 residues. Specimen: whole blood. The clonotype was recovered from an adult who was a healthcare worker with PCR-confirmed SARS-CoV-2 infection or an uninfected control (not recorded which). The chain employs TRBV27 and TRBJ2-5; 9 bases align to TRBD2. As DNA, the CDR3 is TGTGCCAGCAGTATGAGTAGCGGGAGTGCCCAAGAGACCCAGTACTTC. Translating gives CASSMSSGSAQETQYF.